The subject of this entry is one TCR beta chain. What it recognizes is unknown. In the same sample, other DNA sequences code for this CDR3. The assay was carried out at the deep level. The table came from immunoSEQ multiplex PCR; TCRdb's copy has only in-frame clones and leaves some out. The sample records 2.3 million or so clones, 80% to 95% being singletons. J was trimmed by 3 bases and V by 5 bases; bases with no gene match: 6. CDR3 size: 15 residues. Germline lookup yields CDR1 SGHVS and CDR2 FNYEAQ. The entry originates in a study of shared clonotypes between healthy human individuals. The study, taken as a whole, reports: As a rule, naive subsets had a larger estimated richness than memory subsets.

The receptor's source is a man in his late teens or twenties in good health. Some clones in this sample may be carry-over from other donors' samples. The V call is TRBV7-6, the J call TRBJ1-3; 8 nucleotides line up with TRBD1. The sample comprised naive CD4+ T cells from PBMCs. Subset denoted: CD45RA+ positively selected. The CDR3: CASSSRGLVGNTIYF. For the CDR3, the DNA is TGTGCCAGCAGCAGCAGGGGGCTGGTTGGAAACACCATATATTTT.